This is a list of T cell receptor beta chains from one sample in a study of T-cell memory formation after mild COVID-19. TCRdb analysed the 5' RACE reads with MiXCR anew, one entry per CDR3 protein. The sample has about 320,000 distinct CDR3 sequences, 14% seen once; the top ten hold under 25%. Sample: PBMCs or a T cell subset sorted from them (not recorded which). The receptors come from a man between 18 and 35 years old who had mild COVID-19 (a few samples of this study predate the infection). Cell type and time point are not known. The CDR3 runs from the conserved cysteine through the conserved F or W. D genes are given only for firm matches. Where a row states a size, it is once, few, many or the class of an expanded clone; other rows omit it.

TRBV6-6	TRBJ2-5	TRBD2	-	TGTGCCAGCAGTAAGGGACTAGCGGGGGAAGAGACCCAGTACTTC	CASSKGLAGEETQYF
TRBV12-5	TRBJ1-3	-	-	TGTGCTAGTGGTAAAGGGACATCAGGTGGAAACACCATATATTTT	CASGKGTSGGNTIYF
TRBV4-3	TRBJ2-7	-	few	TGCGCCAGCAGCCAAGATTTCCCAGGATCCTACGAGCAGTACTTC	CASSQDFPGSYEQYF
TRBV6-5	TRBJ2-7	-	few	TGTGCCAGCAGTTTAGGAGGGTTTGGGGACGAGCAGTACTTC	CASSLGGFGDEQYF
TRBV12-3/TRBV12-4	TRBJ2-7	TRBD2	few	TGTGCCAGCAGGCGACTAGCGGGGGATCACGAGCAGTACTTC	CASRRLAGDHEQYF
TRBV20-1	TRBJ2-5	TRBD2	few	TGCAGTGCTGCGGGGGGGCACCAAGAGACCCAGTACTTC	CSAAGGHQETQYF
TRBV5-1	TRBJ2-3	TRBD2	many	TGCGCCAGCAGCCGTGTCTCTGGCGGGGGGGCCACAGATACGCAGTATTTT	CASSRVSGGGATDTQYF
TRBV6-2/TRBV6-3	TRBJ2-3	-	once	TGTGCCAGCAGGGAAAGCGGAGATACGCAGTATTTT	CASRESGDTQYF
TRBV6-6	TRBJ2-7	-	-	TGTGCCAGCAGTCCCCCGGGACCCAGATCCGAGCAGTACTTC	CASSPPGPRSEQYF
TRBV6-2/TRBV6-3	TRBJ2-2	-	few	TGTGCCAGCAGTTACCCGGGAGACGGGGAGCTGTTTTTT	CASSYPGDGELFF
TRBV7-2	TRBJ1-5	-	few	TGTGCCAGCAGCTCGCTACAGCAGCCCCAGCATTTT	CASSSLQQPQHF
TRBV30	TRBJ2-7	TRBD1	few	TGTGCCTGGGACAGGACAGGCTACGAGCAGTACTTC	CAWDRTGYEQYF
TRBV28	TRBJ2-3	-	-	TGTGCCAGCAGTTTGGGGCCGGGGTCCCCCACAGATACGCAGTATTTT	CASSLGPGSPTDTQYF
TRBV2	TRBJ1-1	TRBD1	-	TGTGCCAGCAGTTTCCCGGGACAGGGTTCTAGCACTGAAGCTTTCTTT	CASSFPGQGSSTEAFF
TRBV21-1	TRBJ1-2	-	-	TGTGCCAGCAGCAGTCGGCAGGGAATCTATGGCTACACCTTC	CASSSRQGIYGYTF
TRBV7-6	TRBJ2-3	TRBD1	large	TGTGCCAGCAGCTTAGAAGGGGACAGGGGTTCAGATACGCAGTATTTT	CASSLEGDRGSDTQYF
TRBV5-1	TRBJ1-3	-	once	TGCGCCAGCAGTACCAGGGCTGGAAACACCATATATTTT	CASSTRAGNTIYF
TRBV6-2/TRBV6-3	TRBJ2-5	-	few	TGTGCCAGCGCTCCTAGAGGACACTGGACCCAGTACTTC	CASAPRGHWTQYF
TRBV19	TRBJ2-2	-	few	TGTGCCAGCGAAACCCCCGACTTGGAGCTGTTTTTT	CASETPDLELFF
TRBV28	TRBJ1-2	-	once	TGTGCCAGCAGTTTAGCCCTTATGACATACCGTCGCTACACCTTC	CASSLALMTYRRYTF
TRBV5-6	TRBJ2-7	-	few	TGTGCCAGCAGCCCGTTGTATAGGGCGGAGCAGTACTTC	CASSPLYRAEQYF
TRBV6-5	TRBJ1-2	-	few	TGTGCCAGCACGCGGGGAACTAACTATGGCTACACCTTC	CASTRGTNYGYTF
TRBV4-1	TRBJ1-1	-	-	TGCGCCAGCAGCCGGGCCCCCGAGGCCACTGAAGCTTTCTTT	CASSRAPEATEAFF
TRBV18	TRBJ1-1	-	-	TGTGCCAGCTCACCAATGACAGCGAGGGAAACTGAAGCTTTCTTT	CASSPMTARETEAFF
TRBV7-2	TRBJ2-3	-	many	TGTGCCAGCCTAACCCCCTTTACAGATACGCAGTATTTT	CASLTPFTDTQYF
TRBV10-3	TRBJ1-2	TRBD1	few	TGTGCCATCACCCCCCGGACAGGGTCGGGTGGCTACACCTTC	CAITPRTGSGGYTF
TRBV7-6	TRBJ1-1	-	-	TGTGCCAGCAGCTTAGCGTCAGACACTGAAGCTTTCTTT	CASSLASDTEAFF
TRBV7-9	TRBJ2-3	-	many	TGTGCCAGCAGCTTAGGGGCAGACCGCACAGATACGCAGTATTTT	CASSLGADRTDTQYF
TRBV3-1	TRBJ2-1	TRBD2	-	TGTGCCAGCAGCCAAGGGTTGACGGGGGGACGGAATGAGCAGTTCTTC	CASSQGLTGGRNEQFF
TRBV5-8	TRBJ2-2	-	few	TGTGCCAGCAGCTTGTTGATGTCGGGCGGTGACGGGGAGCTGTTTTTT	CASSLLMSGGDGELFF
TRBV6-2/TRBV6-3	TRBJ2-4	TRBD1	few	TGTGCCAGCACCCTGACAGGGGGTGGAAACATTCAGTACTTC	CASTLTGGGNIQYF
TRBV5-1	TRBJ1-2	-	-	TGCGCCAGCAGCTTGGTAGGAGTGGACTATGGCTACACCTTC	CASSLVGVDYGYTF
TRBV7-3	TRBJ1-2	TRBD1	-	TGTGCCAGCAGCCCCGGGACAGGGCGAGGCTACACCTTC	CASSPGTGRGYTF
TRBV20-1	TRBJ1-1	TRBD1	-	TGCAGTGCTAGAGATTCTGAACAGGGGTTAAACACTGAAGCTTTCTTT	CSARDSEQGLNTEAFF
TRBV5-5	TRBJ2-7	-	-	TGTGCCAGCCAACCCTTCAGGTCCCCCTACGAGCAGTACTTC	CASQPFRSPYEQYF
TRBV5-1	TRBJ1-1	-	few	TGCGCCAGCAGCAGGGAAAGGAACACTGAAGCTTTCTTT	CASSRERNTEAFF
TRBV20-1	TRBJ2-7	-	-	TGCAGTGCTAGATCCGGGTTCGAGCAGTACTTC	CSARSGFEQYF
TRBV20-1	TRBJ1-2	-	-	TGCAGTGCTGCCGGACTTGTAATAGGGGGCTACACCTTC	CSAAGLVIGGYTF
TRBV7-2	TRBJ1-6	-	-	TGTGCCAGCAGCTCCTATCGGGAGGTGTCCCTCCACTTT	CASSSYREVSLHF
TRBV29-1	TRBJ2-7	-	few	TGCAGCGTTGGGCGGGACTTGGACGAGCAGTACTTC	CSVGRDLDEQYF
TRBV4-1	TRBJ2-5	TRBD2	-	TGCGCCAGCAGCCGCATCATTACGCGGGGGACCGCCGTCGGAACCCAGTACTTC	CASSRIITRGTAVGTQYF
TRBV2	TRBJ1-6	-	once	TGTGCCAGCAGTGACGACCAGCCCCTCCACTTT	CASSDDQPLHF
TRBV10-3	TRBJ2-3	-	few	TGTGCCATCAAGGCGCGGGTGGGGAGCACAGATACGCAGTATTTT	CAIKARVGSTDTQYF